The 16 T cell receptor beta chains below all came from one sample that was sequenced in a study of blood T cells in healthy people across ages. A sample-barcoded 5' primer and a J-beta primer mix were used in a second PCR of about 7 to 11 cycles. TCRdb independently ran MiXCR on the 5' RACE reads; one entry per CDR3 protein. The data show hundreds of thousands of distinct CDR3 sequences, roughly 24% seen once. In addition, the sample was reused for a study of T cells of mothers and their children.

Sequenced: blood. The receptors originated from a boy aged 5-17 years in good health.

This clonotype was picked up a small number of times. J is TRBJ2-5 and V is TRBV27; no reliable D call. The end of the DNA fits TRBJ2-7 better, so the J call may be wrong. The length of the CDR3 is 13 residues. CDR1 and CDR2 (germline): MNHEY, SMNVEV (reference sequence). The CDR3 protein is CASSLSRRGEQYF. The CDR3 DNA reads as TGTGCCAGCAGTTTATCCCGCCGAGGCGAGCAGTACTTC.

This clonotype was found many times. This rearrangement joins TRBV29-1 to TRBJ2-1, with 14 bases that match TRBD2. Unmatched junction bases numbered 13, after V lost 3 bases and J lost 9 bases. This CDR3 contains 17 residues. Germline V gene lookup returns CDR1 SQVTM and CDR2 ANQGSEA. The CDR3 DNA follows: TGCAGCGTTGATCCCCCTACCGGACTAGCGGGGGGCGGTGAGCAGTTCTTC. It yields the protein CSVDPPTGLAGGGEQFF.

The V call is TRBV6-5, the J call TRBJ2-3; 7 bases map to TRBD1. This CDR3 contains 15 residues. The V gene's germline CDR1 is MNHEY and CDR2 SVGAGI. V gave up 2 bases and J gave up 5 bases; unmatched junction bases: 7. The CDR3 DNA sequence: TGTGCCAGCAGTTACGGGACAGACAAAGGAGATACGCAGTATTTT. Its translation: CASSYGTDKGDTQYF.

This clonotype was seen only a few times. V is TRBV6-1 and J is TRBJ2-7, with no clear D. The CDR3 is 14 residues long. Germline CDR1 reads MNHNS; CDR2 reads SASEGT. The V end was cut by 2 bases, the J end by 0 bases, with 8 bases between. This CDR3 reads CASSEYPNSYEQYF. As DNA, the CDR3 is TGTGCCAGCAGTGAATATCCCAACTCCTACGAGCAGTACTTC.

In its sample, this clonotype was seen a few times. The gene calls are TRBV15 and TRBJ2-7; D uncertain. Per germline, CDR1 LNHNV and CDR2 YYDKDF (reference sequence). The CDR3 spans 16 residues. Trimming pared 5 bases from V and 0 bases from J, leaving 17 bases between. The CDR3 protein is CATSALSYGASYEQYF. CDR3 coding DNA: TGTGCCACCAGCGCCCTTTCTTACGGCGCCTCCTACGAGCAGTACTTC.

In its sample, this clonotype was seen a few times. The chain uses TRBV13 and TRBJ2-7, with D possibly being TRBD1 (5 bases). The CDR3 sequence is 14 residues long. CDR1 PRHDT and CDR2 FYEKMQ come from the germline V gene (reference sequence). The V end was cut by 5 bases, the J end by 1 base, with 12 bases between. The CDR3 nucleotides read TGTGCCAGCAGCCCCCAGGACAAGTCCTACGAGCAGTACTTC. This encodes CASSPQDKSYEQYF.

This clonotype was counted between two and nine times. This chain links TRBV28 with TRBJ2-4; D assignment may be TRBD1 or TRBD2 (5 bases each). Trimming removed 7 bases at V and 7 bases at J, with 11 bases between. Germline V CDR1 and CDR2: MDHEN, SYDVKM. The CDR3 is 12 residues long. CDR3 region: CASTEGWNIQYF. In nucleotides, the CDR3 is TGTGCCAGCACAGAGGGGTGGAACATTCAGTACTTC.

CDR3 bases: TGTGCCAGCATCCCTAGGTATGACTCCTACGAGCAGTACTTC. Translating it yields CASIPRYDSYEQYF. The chain uses TRBV6-1 and TRBJ2-7; D unclear. V lost 7 bases and J lost 0, with 13 bases in between. Germline CDR1 reads MNHNS; CDR2 reads SASEGT. This CDR3 region has 14 residues.

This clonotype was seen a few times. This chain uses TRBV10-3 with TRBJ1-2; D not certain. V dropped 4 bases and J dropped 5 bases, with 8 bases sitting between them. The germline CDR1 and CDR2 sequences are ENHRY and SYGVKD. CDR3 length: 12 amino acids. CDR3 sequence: CAISASLYGYTF. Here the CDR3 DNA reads TGTGCCATCAGTGCCTCACTTTATGGCTACACCTTC.

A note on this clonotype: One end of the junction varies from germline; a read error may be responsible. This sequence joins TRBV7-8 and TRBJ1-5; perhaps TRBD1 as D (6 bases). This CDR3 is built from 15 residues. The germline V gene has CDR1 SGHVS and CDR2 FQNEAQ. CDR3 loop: CASSLERGGNQPRHF. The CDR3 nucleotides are TGTGCCAGCAGCTTAGAACGGGGGGGCAATCAGCCCCGGCATTTT.

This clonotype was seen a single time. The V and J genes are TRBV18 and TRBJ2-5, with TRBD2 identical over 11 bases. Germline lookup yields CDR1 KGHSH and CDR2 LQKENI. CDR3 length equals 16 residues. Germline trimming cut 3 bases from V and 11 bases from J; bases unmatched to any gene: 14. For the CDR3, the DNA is TGTGCCAGCTCACCCATTAGCGGGGGGGCCCGGGGAGAGCAGTACTTC. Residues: CASSPISGGARGEQYF.

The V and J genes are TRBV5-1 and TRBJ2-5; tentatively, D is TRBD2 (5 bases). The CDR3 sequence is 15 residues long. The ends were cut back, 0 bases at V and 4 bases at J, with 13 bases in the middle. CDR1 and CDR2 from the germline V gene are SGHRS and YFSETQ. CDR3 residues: CASSLAQLGVETQYF. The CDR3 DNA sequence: TGCGCCAGCAGCTTGGCGCAGCTGGGAGTAGAGACCCAGTACTTC.

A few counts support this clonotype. CDR3 region: CSARDPLTGGSYEQYF. The DNA of the CDR3 is TGCAGTGCTAGAGATCCATTAACAGGGGGTTCCTACGAGCAGTACTTC. The rearrangement uses TRBV20-1 and TRBJ2-7; 8 bases match TRBD1. CDR3 length: 16 residues. Germline CDR1 reads DFQATT; CDR2 reads SNEGSKA (reference sequence). Trimming at V came to 0 bases and at J to 1 base, leaving 8 bases not matched to a gene.

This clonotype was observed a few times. CDR3 in DNA: TGTGCCAGCAGCGAGGGACAGGGGCGATACTATGGCTACACCTTC. Protein: CASSEGQGRYYGYTF. The chain carries TRBV7-9 and TRBJ1-2; 10 bases line up with TRBD1. V shed 5 bases, J shed 3 bases, and the junction held 6 bases outside the gene matches. Germline values: CDR1 SEHNR, CDR2 FQNEAQ (reference sequence). This CDR3 is built from 15 residues.

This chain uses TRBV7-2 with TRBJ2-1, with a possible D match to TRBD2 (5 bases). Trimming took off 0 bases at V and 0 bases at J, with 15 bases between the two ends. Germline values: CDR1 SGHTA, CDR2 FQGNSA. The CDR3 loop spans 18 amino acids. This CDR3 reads CASSLARSSQSSYNEQFF. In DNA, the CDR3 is TGTGCCAGCAGCTTAGCGCGGTCTAGCCAGAGCTCCTACAATGAGCAGTTCTTC.

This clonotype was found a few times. CDR3 loop: CASSKDVANGYTF. CDR3 nucleotides: TGTGCCAGCAGTAAAGACGTCGCCAATGGCTACACCTTC. V is TRBV2 and J is TRBJ1-2, with D unclear. From germline, CDR1 is SNHLY and CDR2 FYNNEI. This CDR3 comprises 13 residues. V dropped 5 bases and J dropped 6 bases, with 13 bases sitting between them.